The 32 T cell receptor beta chains below come from one sample, sequenced in a study of blood T cell repertoires in COVID-19. TCRdb's copy holds only in-frame clones and misses some; the assay was immunoSEQ multiplex PCR. The sample comprises about 120,000 clones, 75% to 90% of which are singletons, and almost 30% rests with the top ten. Sequences were obtained from peripheral blood. The receptor set was obtained from a woman aged 70-85 years with acute or convalescent COVID-19.

This clone turned up a few times. The sample has other DNA sequences that encode this CDR3 too. The chain uses TRBV28 and TRBJ2-7; TRBD2 might be the D (6 bases). Germline loops: CDR1 MDHEN, CDR2 SYDVKM. The CDR3 runs to 12 residues. The germline V and J ends were trimmed by 3 bases and 4 bases, with 7 bases remaining between them. CDR3 in amino acids: CASSLGGYEQYF. CDR3 bases: TGTGCCAGCAGTTTGGGGGGTTACGAGCAGTACTTC.

V gene TRBV6-5 combines with J gene TRBJ1-5; D possibly corresponds to TRBD1 (5 bases). The CDR3 has 15 amino acids. From germline, CDR1 is MNHEY and CDR2 SVGAGI. Trimming shortened V by 6 bases and J by 3 bases, and 15 bases separated the two germline ends. CDR3 sequence reads: CASRPTGALNQPQHF. The CDR3 coding sequence is TGTGCCAGCAGGCCCACAGGTGCCCTCAATCAGCCCCAGCATTTT.

The chain uses TRBV28 and TRBJ2-2; D remains unclear. The CDR3 contains 15 residues. Trimming stripped 8 bases from V and 3 bases from J, with 16 bases between. Germline V gene data show CDR1 as MDHEN and CDR2 as SYDVKM. The CDR3 DNA sequence: TGTGCCAGCTTTCCCCACACAGATTACACCGGGGAGCTGTTTTTT. Its protein product is CASFPHTDYTGELFF.

V gene TRBV28 combines with J gene TRBJ1-2; D call uncertain. Germline values: CDR1 MDHEN, CDR2 SYDVKM. The length of the CDR3 is 13 residues. With 8 bases removed from V and 0 bases from J, the gap between germline ends came to 10 bases. The CDR3 DNA sequence: TGTGCCAGCGGGGAGGCCCCTAACTATGGCTACACCTTC. It is translated as CASGEAPNYGYTF.

J is TRBJ2-6 and V is TRBV5-4, with D perhaps TRBD1 (6 bases). This CDR3 has 15 residues. The germline V and J ends were trimmed by 5 bases and 3 bases, with 12 bases remaining between them. Germline assignment: CDR1 SGHNT and CDR2 YYREEE (reference sequence). CDR3 in DNA: TGTGCCAGCAGTTTTGGGGGCGATGGGGCCAACGTCCTGACTTTC. It translates to CASSFGGDGANVLTF.

The DNA of the CDR3 is TGTGCCAGCAGCCAGGCAGGGGAGAGGGCCTACGGCTACACCTTC. As protein: CASSQAGERAYGYTF. This chain joins TRBV9 and TRBJ1-2; TRBD1 is a possible D gene (6 bases). V was clipped by 4 bases and J by 8 bases, with 21 bases between them. The CDR3 is made up of 15 amino acids. Germline V gives CDR1 SGDLS, CDR2 YYNGEE.

CDR3: CAWSVRGGETQYF. The CDR3 bases are TGTGCCTGGAGTGTACGGGGGGGCGAGACCCAGTACTTC. The J gene is TRBJ2-5, the V gene TRBV30; 8 positions match TRBD2. This CDR3 contains 13 residues. Germline V gene data show CDR1 as GTSNPN and CDR2 as SVGIG (reference sequence). V trimming: 0 bases; J trimming: 5 bases; junction bases outside the gene matches: 2.

This clone has more than one count but fewer than ten. The V and J genes are TRBV5-4 and TRBJ2-7; 12 positions agree with TRBD2. The CDR3 length is 16 residues. Losses at the gene ends were 0 bases for V and 0 bases for J; bases not matched to a gene: 1. Looked up from germline, CDR1 is SGHNT and CDR2 is YYREEE (reference sequence). This CDR3 is CASSLGLAGDSYEQYF. Written as DNA, the CDR3 is TGTGCCAGCAGCTTGGGACTAGCGGGGGACTCCTACGAGCAGTACTTC.

The chain has TRBV30 and TRBJ1-4; no clear D gene. The CDR3 loop spans 14 amino acids. Trimming cost V 7 bases and J 6 bases, with 18 bases left between them. The germline V gene has CDR1 GTSNPN and CDR2 SVGIG (reference sequence). The CDR3 DNA reads as TGTGCCTTCTCTGGTAGTACGGTTTATGAAAAACTGTTTTTT. It specifies CAFSGSTVYEKLFF.

The V gene is TRBV2, the J gene TRBJ2-1; 9 nucleotides match TRBD2. CDR1 SNHLY and CDR2 FYNNEI come from the germline V gene. The length of the CDR3 is 14 residues. J lost 4 bases, V lost 6 bases, and 4 bases had no gene match. CDR3: CASRAGGLYNEQFF. The CDR3 bases are TGTGCCAGCAGGGCGGGGGGGCTTTACAATGAGCAGTTCTTC.

This clone showed up just once. CDR3 sequence: CASSAGDGYTF. CDR3 coding DNA: TGTGCCAGCAGCGCCGGGGATGGCTACACCTTC. The chain employs TRBV9 and TRBJ1-2; D unclear. This CDR3 has 11 residues. With 3 bases removed from V and 6 bases from J, the gap between germline ends came to 6 bases. The V gene's germline CDR1 is SGDLS and CDR2 YYNGEE.

This chain links TRBV7-3 with TRBJ1-5, with D possibly matching TRBD1 (6 bases). The germline V gene encodes CDR1 SGHTA and CDR2 FQGTGA. V was clipped by 6 bases and J by 5 bases, with 11 bases between them. The CDR3 is 13 amino acids. CDR3 bases: TGTGCCAGCAGTCAGGGGCGGGATCAGCCCCAGCATTTT. Translation: CASSQGRDQPQHF.

The gene calls are TRBV24-1 and TRBJ1-2, with D unclear. Trimming removed 5 bases from V and 8 bases from J, with 8 bases in between. Germline CDR1 KGHDR, CDR2 SFDVKD. The CDR3 spans 11 residues. CDR3 nucleotides: TGTGCCACCAGTGGCGCGGGAGGCTACACCTTC. Translated, it gives CATSGAGGYTF.

This chain connects TRBV29-1 to TRBJ2-7; 9 positions match TRBD2. V was pared by 6 bases and J by 2 bases, with 5 bases of the junction left unmatched. CDR1 is SQVTM and CDR2 is ANQGSEA in the germline V gene. The CDR3 extends over 13 amino acids. This chain's CDR3 is CSVGSGGTYEQYF. In nucleotides, the CDR3 is TGCAGCGTGGGAAGCGGGGGGACCTACGAGCAGTACTTC.

The chain combines TRBV9 with TRBJ2-2; D remains ambiguous. Per germline, CDR1 SGDLS and CDR2 YYNGEE. The CDR3 contains 14 residues. Between the trimmed V and J ends, which lost 1 base and 3 bases, there was a span of 7 bases. The CDR3 DNA is TGTGCCAGCAGCGTATTTACAGACACCGGGGAGCTGTTTTTT. This gives the protein CASSVFTDTGELFF.

V usage is TRBV24-1 and J usage is TRBJ1-2; tentative D call: TRBD1 (6 bases). The V gene's germline CDR1 is KGHDR and CDR2 SFDVKD. This CDR3 has 15 amino acids. Trimming removed 3 bases at V and 0 bases at J, with 10 bases between. CDR3 sequence: CATSDPQGANYGYTF. The CDR3 DNA reads TGTGCCACCAGTGATCCACAGGGAGCTAACTATGGCTACACCTTC.

The chain combines TRBV11-1 with TRBJ1-1, with D possibly matching TRBD1 (6 bases). Trimming removed 3 bases from V and 4 bases from J, with 12 bases in between. In germline, CDR1 is SGHAT, CDR2 FQDESV (reference sequence). This CDR3 is 14 amino acids long. CDR3 in DNA: TGTGCCAGCAGCTTTGTTCGAGGGGGCACTGAAGCTTTCTTT. This translates into CASSFVRGGTEAFF.

This rearrangement joins TRBV28 to TRBJ2-1, with D possibly TRBD1 on 6 matching bases. V was pared by 6 bases and J by 9 bases, with 9 bases between. This CDR3 has 11 residues. CDR1 and CDR2 (germline): MDHEN, SYDVKM. The CDR3 DNA is TGTGCCAGCAGCCCAGGGGTTGAGCAGTTCTTC. The encoded protein is CASSPGVEQFF.

The CDR3 region has the DNA TGTGCCAGCAGCTTAACCGGGACAGGGGTTGAAGGCTACACCTTC. Amino acid sequence: CASSLTGTGVEGYTF. This chain joins TRBV7-3 and TRBJ1-2; 10 bases fit TRBD1. Germline assignment: CDR1 SGHTA and CDR2 FQGTGA. This CDR3 is 15 amino acids long. V gave up 0 bases and J gave up 8 bases; unmatched junction bases: 6.

This clone was detected a few times. The chain couples TRBV13 to TRBJ1-2; 8 bases match TRBD1. The CDR3 is 17 amino acids. CDR1 PRHDT and CDR2 FYEKMQ come from the germline V gene (reference sequence). The V segment lost 0 bases and the J segment 6 bases; nucleotides outside the gene matches: 12. The chain's CDR3 is CASSLGTSRDRYDGYTF. CDR3 nucleotide sequence: TGTGCCAGCAGCTTAGGAACCTCGAGGGACAGGTATGATGGCTACACCTTC.

This chain uses TRBV5-6 with TRBJ2-3; D is uncertain. The CDR3 totals 11 residues. The germline CDR1 and CDR2 sequences are SGHDT and YYEEEE. V lost 6 bases and J 5 bases, leaving 7 bases between the germline ends. Written as DNA, the CDR3 is TGTGCCAGCACCGGTGGAGATACGCAGTATTTT. Amino acid sequence: CASTGGDTQYF.

The chain recombines TRBV5-4 with TRBJ1-4; 9 bases are a match to TRBD1. The trim removed 4 bases at V and 6 bases at J, leaving 7 bases unmatched. From germline, CDR1 is SGHNT and CDR2 YYREEE (reference sequence). The CDR3 is 15 amino acids. The CDR3 spells CASSSSTGGHEKLFF. The CDR3 DNA reads as TGTGCCAGCAGCAGTTCGACAGGGGGGCATGAAAAACTGTTTTTT.

The chain combines TRBV2 with TRBJ1-2; 7 nucleotides agree with TRBD1. The CDR3 runs to 13 residues. Germline values: CDR1 SNHLY, CDR2 FYNNEI. V lost 7 bases, J lost 3 bases, and 5 bases stayed unmatched. The CDR3 nucleotides are TGTGCCAGCACCCCAGGGACAGACTATGGCTACACCTTC. Translation: CASTPGTDYGYTF.

The chain couples TRBV11-2 to TRBJ2-7, with D perhaps matching TRBD1 (5 bases). This CDR3 has 17 residues. Per germline, CDR1 SGHAT and CDR2 FQNNGV. V was trimmed by 0 bases and J by 5 bases, leaving 20 bases between them. The DNA for the CDR3 is TGTGCCAGCAGCTTAGAGGGGCCGTCAGCCAGCCCCCACGAGCAGTACTTC. Amino acid sequence: CASSLEGPSASPHEQYF.

The chain uses TRBV9 and TRBJ2-7; possibly TRBD1 for D (6 bases). The CDR3 is 13 residues long. V shed 3 bases and J shed 4 bases, with 11 bases lying between them. Looked up from germline, CDR1 is SGDLS and CDR2 is YYNGEE. Here the CDR3 DNA reads TGTGCCAGCAGCGCCTTCCAGGGGTACGAGCAGTACTTC. It translates to CASSAFQGYEQYF.

The chain couples TRBV6-5 to TRBJ2-2, with D tentatively TRBD2 (6 bases). The CDR3 sequence is 15 residues long. The germline CDR1 and CDR2 sequences are MNHEY and SVGAGI. The ends were cut back, 6 bases at V and 4 bases at J, with 15 bases in the middle. Written as DNA, the CDR3 is TGTGCCAGCAGCCGCGAGGGAGGTCTCACCGGGGAGCTGTTTTTT. It specifies CASSREGGLTGELFF.

V and J are TRBV7-9 and TRBJ1-3; maybe TRBD1 (6 bases). Germline CDR1 and CDR2: SEHNR and FQNEAQ (reference sequence). There are 16 residues in the CDR3. V gave up 3 bases and J gave up 0 bases, with 12 bases separating them. For the CDR3, the DNA is TGTGCCAGCAGCTTGCCGCAGGGGCCCTCTGGAAACACCATATATTTT. It is translated as CASSLPQGPSGNTIYF.

The chain employs TRBV24-1 and TRBJ1-2, with 8 bases lining up with TRBD1. From germline, CDR1 is KGHDR and CDR2 SFDVKD. The CDR3 consists of 14 residues. V lost 4 bases and J lost 3; bases outside the gene matches: 3. CDR3 region: CATSETGVHYGYTF. DNA for the CDR3: TGTGCCACCAGTGAGACAGGGGTTCACTATGGCTACACCTTC.

V usage is TRBV5-4 and J usage is TRBJ2-5; tentative D call: TRBD2 (5 bases). Germline lookup yields CDR1 SGHNT and CDR2 YYREEE (reference sequence). The CDR3 is 14 residues long. V was pared by 3 bases and J by 4 bases, with 13 bases between. The CDR3 coding sequence is TGTGCCAGCAGCTCCCCAGCTAGCCCAGAGACCCAGTACTTC. Protein product: CASSSPASPETQYF.

This rearrangement joins TRBV6-6 to TRBJ2-1; TRBD2 is a possible D gene (6 bases). The CDR3 is 13 residues long. The germline V and J ends were trimmed by 7 bases and 6 bases, with 13 bases remaining between them. Germline CDR1 is MNHNY and CDR2 is SVGAGI (reference sequence). The CDR3 spells CASKEGGTNEQFF. The CDR3, as DNA: TGTGCCAGCAAGGAGGGCGGAACCAATGAGCAGTTCTTC.

J is TRBJ1-1 and V is TRBV9, with TRBD1 as a possible D gene (5 bases). The V gene's germline CDR1 is SGDLS and CDR2 YYNGEE. With 6 bases removed from V and 6 bases from J, the gap between germline ends came to 24 bases. CDR3 size: 16 residues. This CDR3 is CASTLTTSWGEPEAFF. In DNA, the CDR3 is TGTGCCAGCACACTAACAACGAGTTGGGGGGAGCCTGAAGCTTTCTTT.

The J gene is TRBJ1-5, the V gene TRBV6-5; no reliable D call. Germline lookup yields CDR1 MNHEY and CDR2 SVGAGI. V dropped 0 bases and J dropped 5 bases, with 11 bases sitting between them. The CDR3 runs 15 residues. The CDR3 DNA follows: TGTGCCAGCAGTTACTCATCAGGTCAGGATCAGCCCCAGCATTTT. As protein: CASSYSSGQDQPQHF.